The 21 T cell receptor beta chains in this list originate from one sample, sequenced in a study of blood T cells in healthy people across ages. Next came a second PCR, run for roughly 7 to 12 cycles, which used a sample-barcoded 5' primer along with a J-beta primer mix. Using its own MiXCR run on the 5' RACE reads, TCRdb lists one record per CDR3 protein. This sample has about 970,000 distinct CDR3 sequences; roughly half occur once, and the top ten carry roughly a fifth. Sequencing was done on a sample of blood. These receptors were obtained from an older woman in good health.

In its sample, this clonotype was seen a few times. The J gene is TRBJ2-7, the V gene TRBV7-9; D gene uncertain. The V and J ends lost 6 bases and 0 bases respectively, with 15 bases between them. Germline values: CDR1 SEHNR, CDR2 FQNEAQ (reference sequence). The CDR3 totals 15 residues. For the CDR3, the DNA is TGTGCCAGCAGGAGAGGACCGGCGAGCTCCTACGAGCAGTACTTC. Encoded protein: CASRRGPASSYEQYF.

The chain has TRBV15 and TRBJ2-7, with 7 nucleotides matching TRBD2. The J call could be wrong; TRBJ2-5 is a better fit for the DNA end. Per the germline V gene, CDR1 is LNHNV and CDR2 is YYDKDF (reference sequence). The CDR3 is made up of 13 amino acids. CDR3 DNA: TGTGCCACCAGACCCCTAGCGGAAGAGACCCAGTACTTC. It codes for CATRPLAEETQYF.

V usage is TRBV29-1 and J usage is TRBJ2-1, with 8 bases that match TRBD2. The CDR3 length is 15 residues. Germline-derived CDR1 and CDR2 are SQVTM and ANQGSEA. V lost 5 bases and J lost 2; bases outside the gene matches: 8. The CDR3 region is CSVKASGFTYNEQFF. CDR3 DNA sequence: TGCAGCGTTAAAGCTAGCGGGTTTACCTACAATGAGCAGTTCTTC.

This chain uses TRBV27 with TRBJ2-1, with TRBD2 matching 7 bases. Germline V gene lookup returns CDR1 MNHEY and CDR2 SMNVEV (reference sequence). The CDR3 is made up of 16 amino acids. J was trimmed by 0 bases and V by 5 bases; bases with no gene match: 7. The CDR3 loop reads CASSQSGTTSYNEQFF. CDR3 sequence (DNA): TGTGCCAGCAGTCAAAGCGGGACTACCTCCTACAATGAGCAGTTCTTC.

The sample holds one count of this clonotype. The chain uses TRBV4-2 and TRBJ2-5; 7 nucleotides line up with TRBD2. CDR1 LGHNA and CDR2 YNFKEQ come from the germline V gene. With 0 bases clipped from V and 5 bases from J, the junction kept 12 bases outside the gene matches. This CDR3 region has 17 residues. CDR3 in DNA: TGTGCCAGCAGCCAAGAGGGTGCTAGCGGTTCTGGTGAGACCCAGTACTTC. This translates into CASSQEGASGSGETQYF.

The chain combines TRBV18 with TRBJ1-2, with a possible D match to TRBD1 (6 bases). Trimming left V 5 bases short and J 1 base short, with 11 bases between. The CDR3 covers 14 residues. Germline CDR1 reads KGHSH; CDR2 reads LQKENI. CDR3 loop: CASSSGQNNYGYTF. CDR3 coding DNA: TGTGCCAGCTCATCCGGACAGAATAACTATGGCTACACCTTC.

The rearrangement joins TRBV6-2 or TRBV6-3 to TRBJ2-5, with 7 bases matching TRBD2. Germline CDR1 MNHEY, CDR2 SVGEGT. V lost 2 bases and J lost 11; bases outside the gene matches: 14. The CDR3 has 15 residues. The chain's CDR3 is CASSYGGSIGREQYF. The CDR3, as DNA: TGTGCCAGCAGTTACGGCGGGAGTATTGGGAGGGAGCAGTACTTC.

The chain employs TRBV7-2 and TRBJ2-4; maybe TRBD2 (5 bases). CDR3 length: 14 amino acids. The germline CDR1 and CDR2 sequences are SGHTA and FQGNSA. V was clipped by 1 base and J by 6 bases, with 10 bases between them. DNA for the CDR3: TGTGCCAGCAGCTTAGAAGAGGGAGTAAACATTCAGTACTTC. As protein: CASSLEEGVNIQYF.

This clonotype was recorded a few times. The V gene is TRBV7-9, the J gene TRBJ1-2; D is unclear. V was pared by 1 base and J by 1 base, with 10 bases between. Germline CDR1 SEHNR, CDR2 FQNEAQ (reference sequence). This CDR3 region has 15 residues. The CDR3 nucleotides read TGTGCCAGCAGCTTAGGTACCAGACTTAACTATGGCTACACCTTC. Translating gives CASSLGTRLNYGYTF.

There are many counts of this clonotype. CDR3 loop: CASSRETRKANEQFF. In DNA, the CDR3 is TGTGCCAGCAGTCGCGAGACTAGAAAGGCCAATGAGCAGTTCTTC. The rearrangement uses TRBV7-2 and TRBJ2-1; a weak D match, TRBD2 (6 bases). CDR1 SGHTA and CDR2 FQGNSA come from the germline V gene. V lost 6 bases and J lost 6, with 18 bases in between. CDR3 length: 15 residues. The full variable domain, with the rest looked up from reference TRBV7-2 and TRBJ2-1, is GAGVSQSPSNKVTEKGKDVELRCDPISGHTALYWYRQSLGQGLEFLIYFQGNSAPDKSGLPSDRFSAERTGGSVSTLTIQRTQQEDSAVYLCASSRETRKANEQFFGPGTRLTVL.

This chain joins TRBV5-5 and TRBJ2-5, with 8 bases matching TRBD1. This CDR3 is built from 15 residues. The V and J ends lost 3 bases and 1 base, in that order; junction bases with no gene match: 5. CDR1 is SGHKS and CDR2 is YYEKEE in the germline V gene (reference sequence). CDR3: CASSYGQGSQETQYF. The CDR3, as DNA: TGTGCCAGCAGCTACGGACAGGGTTCCCAAGAGACCCAGTACTTC.

This clonotype was observed a few times. V gene TRBV6-5 combines with J gene TRBJ2-7; unclear D gene. Trimming left V 8 bases short and J 0 bases short, with 17 bases between. There are 15 residues in the CDR3. Germline values: CDR1 MNHEY, CDR2 SVGAGI. The CDR3 spells CASGRVSYYSYEQYF. CDR3 DNA sequence: TGTGCCAGCGGAAGGGTCTCCTACTACTCCTACGAGCAGTACTTC.

This clonotype occurred a few times. The rearrangement uses TRBV4-2 and TRBJ2-7; no clear D gene. The CDR3 spans 13 residues. Germline values: CDR1 LGHNA, CDR2 YNFKEQ. The V end lost 0 bases, the J end lost 2 bases, and 5 bases lay between the germline ends. As DNA, the CDR3 is TGTGCCAGCAGCCAAGAGTCAGCCTACGAGCAGTACTTC. Protein sequence: CASSQESAYEQYF.

The chain has TRBV15 and TRBJ1-4; the D is unclear. Germline CDR1 LNHNV, CDR2 YYDKDF (reference sequence). The V gene lost 0 bases and the J gene lost 7 bases, with 18 bases spanning the gap. The CDR3 runs 17 residues. This CDR3 reads CATSRDRLGRRAEKLFF. The CDR3 nucleotides read TGTGCCACCAGCAGAGATCGACTGGGGAGGCGGGCTGAAAAACTGTTTTTT.

This sequence joins TRBV25-1 and TRBJ2-1; 8 bases are shared with TRBD1. The CDR3 has 16 residues. Germline V gene lookup returns CDR1 MGHDK and CDR2 SYGVNS. J was trimmed by 0 bases and V by 3 bases; bases with no gene match: 4. DNA of the CDR3: TGTGCCAGCAGTGACAGGACAGGGAGCTCCTACAATGAGCAGTTCTTC. This sequence encodes CASSDRTGSSYNEQFF. Supplemented by reference TRBV25-1 and TRBJ2-1, the full variable domain reads EADIYQTPRYLVIGTGKKITLECSQTMGHDKMYWYQQDPGMELHLIHYSYGVNSTEKGDLSSESTVSRIRTEHFPLTLESARPSHTSQYLCASSDRTGSSYNEQFFGPGTRLTVL.

The V call is TRBV7-2, the J call TRBJ2-1; D possibly corresponds to TRBD2 (5 bases). V was cut by 8 bases and J by 5 bases, with 13 bases left in between. This CDR3 has 13 amino acids. Germline V gives CDR1 SGHTA, CDR2 FQGNSA. CDR3 in DNA: TGTGCCAGCCTTAGGGCGGGTAACAATGAGCAGTTCTTC. Translating gives CASLRAGNNEQFF.

The gene calls are TRBV7-3 and TRBJ2-3, with D unresolved. The CDR3 consists of 16 residues. Germline lookup yields CDR1 SGHTA and CDR2 FQGTGA. Trimming removed 5 bases from V and 2 bases from J, with 17 bases in between. CDR3 in DNA: TGTGCCAGCAGCGGTCTGCCCGGGTGGGACACAGATACGCAGTATTTT. The encoded protein is CASSGLPGWDTDTQYF.

A word on this clonotype: The junction does not match germline at one end; this may be a read error. The chain couples TRBV7-9 to TRBJ2-3, with 7 bases aligning to TRBD2. This CDR3 has 15 amino acids. The germline gives CDR1 SEHNR, CDR2 FQNEAQ (reference sequence). In DNA form, the CDR3 reads TGTGCCAGCAGCTTGTGGCGGGAGCGAACAGATGCGCAGTATTTT. This encodes CASSLWRERTDAQYF.

The chain carries TRBV14 and TRBJ2-5, with TRBD2 identical over 11 bases. The J call may not be correct, given that the DNA end is closer to TRBJ2-7. This CDR3 is 16 amino acids long. Germline V lookup: CDR1 SGHDN, CDR2 FVKESK. In nucleotides, the CDR3 is TGTGCCAGCAGCCAAGCCCTAGCGGGAGGAGCCTACGAGCAGTACTTC. This codes for CASSQALAGGAYEQYF.

With regard to this clonotype: A read error may account for a junction end that differs from germline. The V call is TRBV18, the J call TRBJ2-7; D is ambiguous. TRBJ2-5 matches the DNA end more closely, so the J call is doubtful. The V gene's germline CDR1 is KGHSH and CDR2 LQKENI. The CDR3 contains 15 residues. The CDR3 here is CASLPPLSSGETQYF. In DNA form, the CDR3 reads TGTGCCAGCTTACCACCGCTATCCTCCGGGGAGACCCAGTACTTC.

This clonotype was seen only once. This chain links TRBV5-1 with TRBJ2-1; TRBD2 matches at 11 bases. The CDR3 spans 15 residues. V shed 5 bases, J shed 6 bases, and the junction held 7 bases outside the gene matches. Germline V gives CDR1 SGHRS, CDR2 YFSETQ. In DNA, the CDR3 is TGCGCCAGCAGGCCGGCACTAGCGGGAGTCAATGAGCAGTTCTTC. It yields the protein CASRPALAGVNEQFF.